The 10 T cell receptor beta chains presented below share a single source sample, sequenced in a study of CD4 T cells in relation to SARS-CoV-2 and coronaviruses (dated by TCRdb to about 2021). Library preparation was by the immunoSEQ multiplex PCR assay. In its TCRdb copy, this immuneACCESS table keeps in-frame sequences only and misses some clones. Where compared with another copy, unresolved V genes explain less than half of these, and the others have no known cause. The sample table records 60,000 to 65,000 clones; about 94% of these occur just once. 0.14% of the sample is held by the ten biggest clonotypes. CD4+ T cells from unexposed donors were collected before the COVID-19 pandemic (2011-2018). Sample: naive CD4+ T cells from PBMCs. The sample's cell subset or site label, in plain terms: naive CD4+ T cells isolated by negative enrichment. The source is a human donor in good health.

V usage is TRBV30 and J usage is TRBJ1-3; TRBD1 might be the D (6 bases). Germline loops: CDR1 GTSNPN, CDR2 SVGIG (reference sequence). Trimming cost V 3 bases and J 0 bases, with 15 bases left between them. This CDR3 contains 16 residues. In nucleotides, the CDR3 is TGTGCCTGGAGGGCAGGGGAAAGGGACTCTGGAAACACCATATATTTT. Amino acid sequence: CAWRAGERDSGNTIYF.

The chain employs TRBV19 and TRBJ1-5; 7 nucleotides match TRBD1. The CDR3 loop spans 19 amino acids. From germline, CDR1 is LNHDA and CDR2 SQIVND (reference sequence). V lost 2 bases to trimming and J lost 0 bases; unmatched junction nucleotides: 13. CDR3 in DNA: TGTGCCAGTAGTATAATTAAGGGGGCTGGTGGCTATAGCAATCAGCCCCAGCATTTT. It codes for CASSIIKGAGGYSNQPQHF.

The chain links TRBV20-1 to TRBJ1-1; perhaps TRBD1 as D (5 bases). With 3 bases removed from V and 6 bases from J, the gap between germline ends came to 11 bases. This CDR3 region has 12 residues. Looked up from germline, CDR1 is DFQATT and CDR2 is SNEGSKA (reference sequence). The CDR3 reads CSASRGVSEAFF. CDR3 nucleotides: TGCAGTGCTAGTAGGGGAGTATCTGAAGCTTTCTTT.

V is TRBV7-2 and J is TRBJ2-7, with D unresolved. The germline V gene encodes CDR1 SGHTA and CDR2 FQGNSA. V was shortened by 1 base and J by 4 bases, with 14 bases between the two germline ends. This CDR3 region has 15 residues. Written as DNA, the CDR3 is TGTGCCAGCAGCTTAGGAGCGAGAGCAGCTTACGAGCAGTACTTC. It translates to CASSLGARAAYEQYF.

The rearrangement links TRBV19 to TRBJ1-2; D gene ambiguous. Germline CDR1 and CDR2: LNHDA and SQIVND (reference sequence). The CDR3 has 13 amino acids. Trimming cost V 10 bases and J 2 bases, with 14 bases left between them. The DNA for the CDR3 is TGTGCCACCGAGTTCCAAGGGAACTATGGCTACACCTTC. Amino acid sequence: CATEFQGNYGYTF.

Regarding this clone: Other DNA sequences in this specimen translate into the identical CDR3. The chain carries TRBV18 and TRBJ2-3; D not resolved. V lost 0 bases and J lost 0, with 1 base in between. CDR1 KGHSH and CDR2 LQKENI come from the germline V gene. The CDR3 loop spans 13 amino acids. The DNA for the CDR3 is TGTGCCAGCTCACCACCTAGCACAGATACGCAGTATTTT. It is translated as CASSPPSTDTQYF.

The rearrangement uses TRBV7-9 and TRBJ2-1, with no clear D. The CDR3 consists of 14 residues. CDR1 SEHNR and CDR2 FQNEAQ come from the germline V gene (reference sequence). V shed 3 bases and J shed 1 base, with 7 bases lying between them. For the CDR3, the DNA is TGTGCCAGCAGCTTGCAGTTTTCCTACAATGAGCAGTTCTTC. Residues: CASSLQFSYNEQFF.

The sample holds one count of this clone. This chain links TRBV5-8 with TRBJ1-4; D not resolved. The CDR3 totals 13 residues. Germline CDR1 and CDR2: SGHTS and YDEGEE. V shed 3 bases and J shed 8 bases, with 11 bases lying between them. The CDR3 sequence is CASSSRGEEKLFF. The CDR3 nucleotides read TGTGCCAGCAGCTCCCGCGGGGAGGAAAAACTGTTTTTT.

This clone was found once. The V gene is TRBV19, the J gene TRBJ1-2; TRBD1 matches 7 bases. CDR1 LNHDA and CDR2 SQIVND come from the germline V gene (reference sequence). The V and J ends lost 4 bases and 9 bases, in that order; junction bases with no gene match: 11. The CDR3 extends over 14 amino acids. The CDR3 sequence is CASSTTGAGRSYTF. The CDR3 DNA reads as TGTGCCAGTAGTACAACAGGGGCGGGTAGGAGCTACACCTTC.

The chain is built from TRBV5-5 and TRBJ2-7; D is uncertain. The CDR3 length is 15 residues. The germline gives CDR1 SGHKS, CDR2 YYEKEE (reference sequence). The V end was cut by 1 base, the J end by 2 bases, with 13 bases between. The CDR3 here is CASSLSLTGPYEQYF. CDR3 coding DNA: TGTGCCAGCAGCTTGTCCCTTACCGGCCCCTACGAGCAGTACTTC.